A single sample is the source of the 11 T cell receptor beta chains below, sequenced in a study of CD8 T cells in Susac syndrome. RNA totalling 0.5 to 1 ug underwent reverse transcription with random hexamers. Each CDR3 protein is one row after TCRdb ran MiXCR on the immunoSEQ multiplex PCR reads. Of around 180,000 distinct CDR3 sequences listed, 90% to 95% are singletons. Material: CD4+ T cells from PBMCs. Source of these receptors: a human donor with Susac syndrome.

This chain links TRBV5-1 with TRBJ2-3; the D gene is possibly TRBD1 (5 bases). This CDR3 has 14 residues. Germline V gives CDR1 SGHRS, CDR2 YFSETQ. V lost 7 bases, J lost 5 bases, and 17 bases lay in between. The CDR3 nucleotides are TGCGCCAGCCAAAAAGGCAGGGCAGGAGATACGCAGTATTTT. It specifies CASQKGRAGDTQYF.

The J gene is TRBJ1-1, the V gene TRBV29-1, with TRBD1 identical over 7 bases. The germline V gene encodes CDR1 SQVTM and CDR2 ANQGSEA. CDR3 length: 12 residues. The ends lost 5 bases at V and 12 bases at J; junction bases unmatched: 12. DNA for the CDR3: TGCAGCGTTCGTAGAGGGGGCGATTTGACTTTCTTT. It encodes CSVRRGGDLTFF.

V and J are TRBV3-1 and TRBJ2-1; no clear D. Germline lookup yields CDR1 LGHDT and CDR2 YNNKEL (reference sequence). Trimming removed 4 bases from V and 10 bases from J, with 20 bases in between. This CDR3 region has 15 residues. CDR3 sequence reads: CASSLHPDSAGEQFF. The DNA for the CDR3 is TGTGCCAGCAGCCTCCATCCCGACTCCGCCGGGGAGCAGTTCTTC.

V gene TRBV29-1 combines with J gene TRBJ2-7; TRBD1 matches 8 bases. Germline-derived CDR1 and CDR2 are SQVTM and ANQGSEA. J gave up 7 bases and V 7 bases, and 6 bases lay outside the gene matches. The CDR3 is made up of 11 amino acids. The CDR3 DNA is TGCAGCGCCGACAGGGGAAAAGAGCAGTACTTC. Translation: CSADRGKEQYF.

The genes are TRBV5-1 and TRBJ2-1, with 7 bases that match TRBD2. CDR1 is SGHRS, CDR2 YFSETQ, per germline. The V segment lost 2 bases and the J segment 4 bases; nucleotides outside the gene matches: 12. The CDR3 is made up of 17 amino acids. CDR3 sequence (DNA): TGCGCCAGCAGCTTCAAGCCCGGGGGAGGGGAATACAATGAGCAGTTCTTC. Translating it yields CASSFKPGGGEYNEQFF. Combining the CDR3 with reference TRBV5-1 and TRBJ2-1 gives the whole variable domain KAGVTQTPRYLIKTRGQQVTLSCSPISGHRSVSWYQQTPGQGLQFLFEYFSETQRNKGNFPGRFSGRQFSNSRSEMNVSTLELGDSALYLCASSFKPGGGEYNEQFFGPGTRLTVL.

The chain uses TRBV24-1 and TRBJ1-5, with a weak D call TRBD1 (5 bases). Germline V gene data show CDR1 as KGHDR and CDR2 as SFDVKD. V lost 3 bases and J lost 2, with 16 bases in between. The CDR3 extends over 17 amino acids. CDR3 coding DNA: TGTGCCACCAGTGATACGGCCGGCAGGGCCGGCAATCAGCCCCAGCATTTT. Translation gives CATSDTAGRAGNQPQHF.

This rearrangement joins TRBV20-1 to TRBJ2-7; D remains ambiguous. The CDR3 has 14 amino acids. The V end was cut by 6 bases, the J end by 0 bases, with 15 bases between. Germline V CDR1 and CDR2: DFQATT, SNEGSKA (reference sequence). The CDR3 nucleotides read TGCAGTGCCACTCTAAAAACGAGCTCCTACGAGCAGTACTTC. Amino acid sequence: CSATLKTSSYEQYF.

Comments on this clonotype: An end of the junction differs from the germline gene, which may be a read error. The rearrangement uses TRBV7-7 and TRBJ2-1; the D gene is possibly TRBD2 (5 bases). There are 14 residues in the CDR3. Germline assignment: CDR1 SSHAT and CDR2 FNYEAQ (reference sequence). The CDR3 coding sequence is TGTGCTAGCAGCGCAAGCGAGGGTTTGAGTGAGCAGTTCTTC. Protein sequence: CASSASEGLSEQFF. Full variable domain (missing parts from reference TRBV7-7 and TRBJ2-1): GAGVSQSPRYKVTKRGQDVTLRCDPISSHATLYWYQQALGQGPEFLTYFNYEAQPDKSGLPSDRFSAERPEGSISTLTIQRTEQRDSAMYRCASSASEGLSEQFFGPGTRLTVL.

The chain recombines TRBV3-1 with TRBJ2-3, with D hard to call. CDR1 is LGHDT, CDR2 YNNKEL, per germline (reference sequence). The V end lost 5 bases, the J end lost 3 bases, and 9 bases lay between the germline ends. This CDR3 region has 13 residues. CDR3: CASSARGTDTQYF. DNA of the CDR3: TGTGCCAGCAGCGCCCGTGGGACAGATACGCAGTATTTT.

The chain uses TRBV11-1 and TRBJ1-2, with unresolved D. The CDR3 is 14 residues long. Trimming took 3 bases from V and 7 from J, leaving 15 bases between them. CDR1 and CDR2 (germline): SGHAT, FQDESV (reference sequence). The CDR3 DNA follows: TGTGCCAGCAGCTTGTCAGCCACCCTCCCTGGCTACACCTTC. Amino acid sequence: CASSLSATLPGYTF.

The rearrangement uses TRBV7-8 and TRBJ2-3; D possibly corresponds to TRBD2 (8 bases). Germline CDR1 reads SGHVS; CDR2 reads FQNEAQ. V was shortened by 5 bases and J by 1 base, with 16 bases between the two germline ends. The CDR3 contains 16 residues. The CDR3 nucleotides read TGTGCCAGCAGCCCTAGGGGGCGGGGGGGCACAGATACGCAGTATTTT. Its protein is CASSPRGRGGTDTQYF.